The clone carrying this TCR beta chain was seen more than once but under ten times. Antigen specificity is unknown. The data belong to a study of identical twins. Study outcomes and limitations: Fewer insertions marked abundant cord blood beta clonotypes; young adult naive trended weakly, memory not at all.

V lost 4 bases, J lost 3 bases, and 20 bases lay in between. This CDR3 is 16 amino acids long. Germline CDR1 SGHRS, CDR2 YFSETQ. TCRdb fed the 5' RACE reads into MiXCR, producing one record per CDR3 protein. Of just under 550,000 distinct CDR3 sequences listed, roughly 15% are singletons. These same records also appear under a second study, on yellow fever vaccine responses in identical twins.

This receptor was identified in a woman younger than 35 in good health. The specimen sequenced was CD4+ T cells sorted from blood. This chain uses TRBV5-1 with TRBJ2-7; D is possibly TRBD1 (6 bases). CDR3 sequence (DNA): TGCGCCAGCAGCCGATACAGGGATAGGTCCTACTACGAGCAGTACGTC. This codes for CASSRYRDRSYYEQYV.